This entry is about one TCR beta chain. The sample belongs to a study of T cell responses to AZD1222 COVID-19 vaccine. Sequencing used immunoSEQ multiplex PCR; TCRdb keeps in-frame clones, though not all of them. The table shows about 93,000 clones, with approximately 83% occurring only once. In germline, CDR1 is KGHDR, CDR2 SFDVKD. The CDR3 contains 13 residues. Trimming took 5 bases from V and 6 from J; bases not matched to a gene: 5. The specimen was peripheral blood, collected on day 0 of AZD1222 vaccination. The rearrangement uses TRBV24-1 and TRBJ2-7; TRBD1 agrees at 8 bases. This TCR derives from an adult in good health. In DNA form, the CDR3 reads TGTGCCACCAGTGTCCAGGGGGCCGCCGAGCAGTACTTC. Protein: CATSVQGAAEQYF.